These 20 T cell receptor beta chains were all obtained from the same sample, sequenced in a study of blood T cell repertoires in COVID-19 (dated by TCRdb to the early 2020s). Receptor amplification or capture employed the immunoSEQ multiplex PCR assay. The table was pulled from immuneACCESS by TCRdb, which kept in-frame rearrangements only. Such tables lose some clones; where checked, under half of the loss comes from unresolved V genes, and the rest has no known cause. The sample data list around 130,000 clones, and around 80% of these were observed just once. The top ten constitute about a sixth of the sample. Sequencing was done on a sample of peripheral blood. The receptors originated from a man in his sixties with active or convalescent COVID-19.

This clone was seen repeatedly, ten times or more. The J gene is TRBJ1-1, the V gene TRBV4-2; D is ambiguous. Trimming removed 9 bases at V and 0 bases at J, with 20 bases between. The CDR3 contains 16 residues. The germline V gene has CDR1 LGHNA and CDR2 YNFKEQ. CDR3 nucleotide sequence: TGTGCCAGATACCCCTCCTCTCGGGTTTTGAACACTGAAGCTTTCTTT. This sequence encodes CARYPSSRVLNTEAFF.

The chain recombines TRBV27 with TRBJ2-5; D uncertain. Germline V lookup: CDR1 MNHEY, CDR2 SMNVEV (reference sequence). The germline V and J ends were trimmed by 4 bases and 7 bases, with 22 bases remaining between them. This CDR3 has 16 amino acids. The DNA of the CDR3 is TGTGCCAGCAGTTCAGGAACAGCTCAATTTTCCGGGACCCAGTACTTC. It translates to CASSSGTAQFSGTQYF.

V and J are TRBV12-3 or TRBV12-4 and TRBJ2-3, with D hard to call. V lost 5 bases and J 0 bases, leaving 6 bases between the germline ends. The CDR3 covers 13 residues. CDR3 sequence reads: CASSTASTDTQYF. CDR3 in DNA: TGTGCCAGCAGTACAGCTAGCACAGATACGCAGTATTTT.

The chain couples TRBV7-8 to TRBJ2-7; 14 nucleotides match TRBD2. Per germline, CDR1 SGHVS and CDR2 FQNEAQ. This CDR3 has 19 amino acids. V lost 5 bases to trimming and J lost 0 bases; unmatched junction nucleotides: 12. The CDR3 nucleotides read TGTGCCAGCAGCAAGATAGGACTAGCGGGAGGCTCCGTCTCCTACGAGCAGTACTTC. It encodes CASSKIGLAGGSVSYEQYF.

This clone has just one count. The CDR3 bases are TGCGCCAGCAGCTTGGATGAACGAGGTCCGACGGCAGATACGCAGTATTTT. This translates into CASSLDERGPTADTQYF. The chain links TRBV5-1 to TRBJ2-3; D gene unclear. Germline V gene data show CDR1 as SGHRS and CDR2 as YFSETQ. V lost 0 bases and J 4 bases, leaving 18 bases between the germline ends. This CDR3 has 17 amino acids.

This chain uses TRBV5-1 with TRBJ2-3; D perhaps matches TRBD2 (5 bases). Germline CDR1 reads SGHRS; CDR2 reads YFSETQ. The CDR3 consists of 14 residues. Trimming took off 4 bases at V and 7 bases at J, with 16 bases between the two ends. CDR3 coding DNA: TGCGCCAGCAGCGAGGGATGGCCGGGAAATACGCAGTATTTT. Its protein product is CASSEGWPGNTQYF.

The chain uses TRBV24-1 and TRBJ2-5, with 8 bases identical to TRBD1. Germline V gene lookup returns CDR1 KGHDR and CDR2 SFDVKD. This CDR3 contains 16 residues. V gave up 2 bases and J gave up 1 base; unmatched junction bases: 5. In DNA, the CDR3 is TGTGCCACCAGTGATTGGGGGACAGGCCCCCAAGAGACCCAGTACTTC. This gives the protein CATSDWGTGPQETQYF.

The rearrangement uses TRBV7-9 and TRBJ2-7; 9 bases are shared with TRBD1. J gave up 2 bases and V 5 bases, and 4 bases lay outside the gene matches. Germline lookup yields CDR1 SEHNR and CDR2 FQNEAQ (reference sequence). This CDR3 comprises 14 residues. For the CDR3, the DNA is TGTGCCAGCAGCAAACGGACAGGGGCCTACGAGCAGTACTTC. This translates into CASSKRTGAYEQYF.

The chain combines TRBV28 with TRBJ2-3; D ambiguous. V was cut by 5 bases and J by 0 bases, with 15 bases left in between. CDR1 and CDR2 from the germline V gene are MDHEN and SYDVKM. The CDR3 totals 16 residues. In nucleotides, the CDR3 is TGTGCCAGCAGTGCGAACCTAGGAAAAAGCACAGATACGCAGTATTTT. Its translation is CASSANLGKSTDTQYF.

The V call is TRBV10-3, the J call TRBJ2-7; a weak D match, TRBD1 (5 bases). CDR1 ENHRY and CDR2 SYGVKD come from the germline V gene. Deletions cut 10 bases from V and 6 bases from J, with 10 bases between. The CDR3 length is 10 residues. This CDR3 is CATQGAEQYF. The CDR3 DNA is TGTGCCACGCAGGGCGCCGAGCAGTACTTC.

This clone was detected only once. The chain has TRBV5-6 and TRBJ2-2; TRBD2 might be the D (6 bases). This CDR3 contains 16 residues. The V end lost 0 bases, the J end lost 2 bases, and 11 bases lay between the germline ends. The germline V gene has CDR1 SGHDT and CDR2 YYEEEE. The CDR3 DNA is TGTGCCAGCAGCTTGGGGTTAGCGGACAACACCGGGGAGCTGTTTTTT. Its protein product is CASSLGLADNTGELFF.

V and J are TRBV7-3 and TRBJ2-1; 10 bases align to TRBD2. CDR1 and CDR2 (germline): SGHTA, FQGTGA. V dropped 2 bases and J dropped 6; count of bases not matched to a gene: 7. This CDR3 is built from 16 residues. In nucleotides, the CDR3 is TGTGCCAGCAGCTTATTAAGGACTAGCGGTTCCAATGAGCAGTTCTTC. Residues: CASSLLRTSGSNEQFF.

The chain joins TRBV10-3 to TRBJ1-1; tentative D call: TRBD1 (5 bases). Per the germline V gene, CDR1 is ENHRY and CDR2 is SYGVKD. Deletions cut 6 bases from V and 5 bases from J, with 19 bases between. The CDR3 loop spans 15 amino acids. The CDR3 loop reads CAIRTPSPGDTEAFF. The CDR3 DNA is TGTGCCATCAGGACACCCTCTCCGGGGGATACTGAAGCTTTCTTT.

V usage is TRBV9 and J usage is TRBJ2-1; a possible D gene is TRBD2 (6 bases). CDR1 is SGDLS, CDR2 YYNGEE, per germline. This CDR3 has 16 amino acids. Trimming stripped 0 bases from V and 0 bases from J, with 10 bases between. This CDR3 is CASSVVGGVSYNEQFF. CDR3 DNA: TGTGCCAGCAGCGTAGTGGGGGGAGTCTCCTACAATGAGCAGTTCTTC.

V is TRBV6-2 or TRBV6-3 and J is TRBJ2-3; 7 bases align to TRBD2. The CDR3 totals 16 residues. CDR1 MNHEY and CDR2 SVGEGT come from the germline V gene. V shed 2 bases and J 0 bases; nucleotides not matched to a gene: 5. The DNA of the CDR3 is TGTGCCAGCAGTTACCGGGGACTATCCAGCACAGATACGCAGTATTTT. Amino acids: CASSYRGLSSTDTQYF.

J is TRBJ2-7 and V is TRBV6-5; 12 bases are shared with TRBD2. CDR3 size: 14 residues. V lost 5 bases to trimming and J lost 4 bases; unmatched junction nucleotides: 3. Germline lookup yields CDR1 MNHEY and CDR2 SVGAGI. CDR3 amino acids: CASSRLAGEYEQYF. In DNA, the CDR3 is TGTGCCAGCAGTCGACTAGCGGGAGAATACGAGCAGTACTTC.

The CDR3 is CATSDPRTGGNYGYTF. CDR3 sequence (DNA): TGTGCCACCAGTGACCCACGGACAGGGGGAAACTATGGCTACACCTTC. The V gene is TRBV24-1, the J gene TRBJ1-2, with 10 bases aligning to TRBD1. There are 16 residues in the CDR3. Losses at the gene ends were 4 bases for V and 2 bases for J; bases not matched to a gene: 6. CDR1 KGHDR and CDR2 SFDVKD come from the germline V gene.

This clone is a singleton in its sample. This rearrangement joins TRBV7-9 to TRBJ1-4; tentative D call: TRBD1 (6 bases). Trimming took 1 base from V and 2 from J, leaving 8 bases between them. The germline gives CDR1 SEHNR, CDR2 FQNEAQ (reference sequence). This CDR3 region has 15 residues. CDR3: CASSLEGETNEKLFF. The CDR3 coding sequence is TGTGCCAGCAGCTTAGAGGGGGAGACTAATGAAAAACTGTTTTTT.

The chain is built from TRBV15 and TRBJ2-1; TRBD2 matches 7 bases. The CDR3 is made up of 15 amino acids. CDR1 and CDR2 from the germline V gene are LNHNV and YYDKDF (reference sequence). V lost 4 bases to trimming and J lost 7 bases; unmatched junction nucleotides: 10. The CDR3 is CATSMRAGSGNEQFF. The CDR3 DNA reads TGTGCCACCAGCATGAGAGCGGGATCCGGAAATGAGCAGTTCTTC.

This clone is a singleton in its sample. The V and J genes are TRBV10-3 and TRBJ2-5; no clear D. The CDR3 length is 12 residues. Germline V gives CDR1 ENHRY, CDR2 SYGVKD. With 6 bases removed from V and 5 bases from J, the gap between germline ends came to 10 bases. The CDR3 DNA reads TGTGCCATCAGCGCCCCTCAGGAGACCCAGTACTTC. Its translation: CAISAPQETQYF.